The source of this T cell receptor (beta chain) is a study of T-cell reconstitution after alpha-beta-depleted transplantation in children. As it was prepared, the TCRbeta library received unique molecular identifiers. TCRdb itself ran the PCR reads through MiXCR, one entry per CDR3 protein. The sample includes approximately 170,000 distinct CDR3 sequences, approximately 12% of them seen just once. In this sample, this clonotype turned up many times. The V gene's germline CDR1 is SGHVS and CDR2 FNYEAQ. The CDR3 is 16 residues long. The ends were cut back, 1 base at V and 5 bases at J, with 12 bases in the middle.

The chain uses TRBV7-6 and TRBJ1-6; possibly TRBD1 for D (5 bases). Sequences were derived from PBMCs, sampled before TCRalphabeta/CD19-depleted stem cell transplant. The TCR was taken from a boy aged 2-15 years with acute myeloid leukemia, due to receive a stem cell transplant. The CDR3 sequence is CASSLGRGENNSPLHF. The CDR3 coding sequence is TGTGCCAGCAGCTTAGGGCGGGGGGAAAATAATTCACCCCTCCACTTT.